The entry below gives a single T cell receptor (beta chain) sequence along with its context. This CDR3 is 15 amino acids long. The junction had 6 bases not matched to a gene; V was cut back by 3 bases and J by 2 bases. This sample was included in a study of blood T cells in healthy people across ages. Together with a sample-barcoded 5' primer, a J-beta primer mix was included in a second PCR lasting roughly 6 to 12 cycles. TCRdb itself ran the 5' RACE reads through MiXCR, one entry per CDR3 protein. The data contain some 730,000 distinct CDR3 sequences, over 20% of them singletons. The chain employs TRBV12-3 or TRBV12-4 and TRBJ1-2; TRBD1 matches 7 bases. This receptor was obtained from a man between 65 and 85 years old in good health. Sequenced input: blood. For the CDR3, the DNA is TGTGCCAGCAGTTTGAGGCAGGGGGGAAACTATGGCTACACCTTC. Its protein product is CASSLRQGGNYGYTF.